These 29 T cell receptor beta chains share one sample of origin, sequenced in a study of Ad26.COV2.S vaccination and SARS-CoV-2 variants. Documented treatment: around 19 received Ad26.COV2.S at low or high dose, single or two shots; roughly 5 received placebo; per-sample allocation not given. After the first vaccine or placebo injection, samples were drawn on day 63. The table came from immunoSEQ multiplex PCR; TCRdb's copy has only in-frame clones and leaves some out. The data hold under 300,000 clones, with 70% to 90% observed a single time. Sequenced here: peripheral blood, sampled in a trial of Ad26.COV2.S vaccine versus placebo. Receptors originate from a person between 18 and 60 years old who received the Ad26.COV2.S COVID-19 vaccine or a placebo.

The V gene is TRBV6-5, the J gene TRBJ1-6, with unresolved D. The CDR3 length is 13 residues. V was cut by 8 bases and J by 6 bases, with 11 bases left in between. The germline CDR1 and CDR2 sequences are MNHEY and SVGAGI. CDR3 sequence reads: CASAPVVNSPLHF. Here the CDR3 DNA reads TGTGCCAGCGCTCCTGTCGTTAATTCACCCCTCCACTTT.

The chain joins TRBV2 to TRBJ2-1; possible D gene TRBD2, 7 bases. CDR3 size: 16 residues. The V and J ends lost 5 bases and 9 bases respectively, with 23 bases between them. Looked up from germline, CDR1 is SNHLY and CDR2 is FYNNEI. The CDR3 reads CASSRYSAGAGGEQFF. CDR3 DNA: TGTGCCAGCAGTAGGTACTCGGCGGGGGCGGGTGGTGAGCAGTTCTTC.

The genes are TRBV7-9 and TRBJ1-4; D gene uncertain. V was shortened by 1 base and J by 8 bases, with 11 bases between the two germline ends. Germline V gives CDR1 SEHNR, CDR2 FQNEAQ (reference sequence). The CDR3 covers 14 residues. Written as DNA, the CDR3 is TGTGCCAGCAGCTTAGAGGCCACATTAGAAAAACTGTTTTTT. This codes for CASSLEATLEKLFF.

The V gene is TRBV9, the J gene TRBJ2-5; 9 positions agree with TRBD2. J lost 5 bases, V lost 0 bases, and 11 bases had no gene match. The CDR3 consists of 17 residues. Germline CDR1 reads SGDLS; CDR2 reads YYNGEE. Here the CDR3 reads CASSVGVGGGAGETQYF. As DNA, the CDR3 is TGTGCCAGCAGCGTAGGCGTCGGCGGGGGGGCCGGGGAGACCCAGTACTTC. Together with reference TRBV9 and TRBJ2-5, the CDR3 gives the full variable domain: DSGVTQTPKHLITATGQRVTLRCSPRSGDLSVYWYQQSLDQGLQFLIQYYNGEERAKGNILERFSAQQFPDLHSELNLSSLELGDSALYFCASSVGVGGGAGETQYFGPGTRLLVL.

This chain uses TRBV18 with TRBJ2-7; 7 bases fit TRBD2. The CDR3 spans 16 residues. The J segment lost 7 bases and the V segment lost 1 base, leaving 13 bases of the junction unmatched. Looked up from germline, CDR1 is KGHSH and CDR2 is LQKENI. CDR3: CASSPRRGREMKEQYV. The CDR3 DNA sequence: TGTGCCAGCTCACCACGTCGAGGGCGGGAGATGAAGGAGCAGTACGTC.

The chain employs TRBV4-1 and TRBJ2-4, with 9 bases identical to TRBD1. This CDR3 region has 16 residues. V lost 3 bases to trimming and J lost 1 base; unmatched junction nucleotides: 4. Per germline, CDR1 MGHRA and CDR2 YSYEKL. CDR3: CASSHVGQGAKNIQYF. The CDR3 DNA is TGCGCCAGCAGCCATGTCGGACAGGGGGCCAAAAACATTCAGTACTTC.

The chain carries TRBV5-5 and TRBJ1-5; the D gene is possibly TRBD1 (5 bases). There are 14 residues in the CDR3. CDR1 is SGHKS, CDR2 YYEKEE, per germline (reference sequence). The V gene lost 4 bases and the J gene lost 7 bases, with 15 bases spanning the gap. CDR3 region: CASSPIQGGQPQHF. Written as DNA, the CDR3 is TGTGCCAGCAGCCCAATCCAGGGAGGCCAGCCCCAGCATTTT.

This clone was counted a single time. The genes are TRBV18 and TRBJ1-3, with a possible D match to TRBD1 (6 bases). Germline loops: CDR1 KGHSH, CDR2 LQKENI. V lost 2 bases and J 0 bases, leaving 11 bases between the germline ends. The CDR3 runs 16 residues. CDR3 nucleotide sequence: TGTGCCAGCTCACCATCAGGGGCCCTCTCTGGAAACACCATATATTTT. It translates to CASSPSGALSGNTIYF.

The CDR3 reads CASSYSEGTNYEQYF. The CDR3 bases are TGTGCCAGCAGTTACTCGGAGGGTACCAACTACGAGCAGTACTTC. The rearrangement links TRBV6-2 or TRBV6-3 to TRBJ2-7; TRBD2 might be the D (6 bases). With 0 bases removed from V and 3 bases from J, the gap between germline ends came to 12 bases. The CDR3 runs 15 residues. Per the germline V gene, CDR1 is MNHEY and CDR2 is SVGEGT.

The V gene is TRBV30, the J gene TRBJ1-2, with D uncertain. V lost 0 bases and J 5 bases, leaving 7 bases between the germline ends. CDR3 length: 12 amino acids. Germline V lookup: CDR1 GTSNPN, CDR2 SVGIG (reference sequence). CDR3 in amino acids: CAWSVKGYGYTF. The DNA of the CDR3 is TGTGCCTGGAGTGTAAAAGGTTATGGCTACACCTTC.

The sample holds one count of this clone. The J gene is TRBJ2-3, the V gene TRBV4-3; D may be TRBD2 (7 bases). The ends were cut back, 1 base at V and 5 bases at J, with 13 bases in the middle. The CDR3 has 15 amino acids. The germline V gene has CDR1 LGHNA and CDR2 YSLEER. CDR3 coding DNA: TGCGCCAGCAGCCAAGGAAACGGGGGGCTAGATACGCAGTATTTT. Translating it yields CASSQGNGGLDTQYF.

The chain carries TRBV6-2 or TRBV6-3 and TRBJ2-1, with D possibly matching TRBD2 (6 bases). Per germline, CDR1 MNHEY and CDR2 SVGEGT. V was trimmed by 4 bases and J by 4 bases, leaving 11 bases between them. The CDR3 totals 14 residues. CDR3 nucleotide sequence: TGTGCCAGCAGTTTTGCAGGAGGGTACAATGAGCAGTTCTTC. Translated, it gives CASSFAGGYNEQFF.

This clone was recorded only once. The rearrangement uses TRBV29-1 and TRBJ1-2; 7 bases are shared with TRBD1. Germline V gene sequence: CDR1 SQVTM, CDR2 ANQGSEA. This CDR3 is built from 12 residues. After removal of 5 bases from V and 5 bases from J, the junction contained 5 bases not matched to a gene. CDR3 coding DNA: TGCAGCGTTTTCGACAGGGTATATGGCTACACCTTC. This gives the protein CSVFDRVYGYTF.

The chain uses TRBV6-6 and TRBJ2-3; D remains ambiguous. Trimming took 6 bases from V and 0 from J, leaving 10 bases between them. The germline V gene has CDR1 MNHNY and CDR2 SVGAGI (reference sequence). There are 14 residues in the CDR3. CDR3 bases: TGTGCCAGCAGGCTGACTGCAAGCACAGATACGCAGTATTTT. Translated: CASRLTASTDTQYF.

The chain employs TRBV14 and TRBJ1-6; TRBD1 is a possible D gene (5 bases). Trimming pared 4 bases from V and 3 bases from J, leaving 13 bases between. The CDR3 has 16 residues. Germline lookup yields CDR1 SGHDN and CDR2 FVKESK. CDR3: CASSRSGHNYNSPLHF. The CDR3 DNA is TGTGCCAGCAGCCGTAGTGGACACAACTATAATTCACCCCTCCACTTT.

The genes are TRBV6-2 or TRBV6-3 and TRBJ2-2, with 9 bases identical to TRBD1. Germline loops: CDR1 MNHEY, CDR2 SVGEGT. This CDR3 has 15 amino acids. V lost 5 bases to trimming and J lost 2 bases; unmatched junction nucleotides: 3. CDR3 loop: CASSNRGPNTGELFF. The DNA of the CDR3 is TGTGCCAGCAGTAACAGGGGGCCAAACACCGGGGAGCTGTTTTTT.

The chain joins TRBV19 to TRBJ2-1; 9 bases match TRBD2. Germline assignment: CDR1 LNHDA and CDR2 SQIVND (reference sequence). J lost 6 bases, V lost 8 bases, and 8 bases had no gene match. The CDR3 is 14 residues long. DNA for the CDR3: TGTGCCAGTGCACCGGGACTAGCTTTCAATGAGCAGTTCTTC. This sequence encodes CASAPGLAFNEQFF.

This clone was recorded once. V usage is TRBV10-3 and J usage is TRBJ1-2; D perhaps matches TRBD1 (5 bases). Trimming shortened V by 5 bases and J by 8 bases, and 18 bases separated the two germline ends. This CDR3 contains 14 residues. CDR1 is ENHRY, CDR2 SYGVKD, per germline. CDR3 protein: CAISPGTGMGGYTF. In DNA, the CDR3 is TGTGCCATCAGTCCCGGGACGGGGATGGGGGGCTACACCTTC.

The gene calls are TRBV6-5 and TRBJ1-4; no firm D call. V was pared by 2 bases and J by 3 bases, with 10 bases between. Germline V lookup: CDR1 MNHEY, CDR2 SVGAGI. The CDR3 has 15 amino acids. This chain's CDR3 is CASSYTGSPNEKLFF. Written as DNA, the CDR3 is TGTGCCAGCAGTTACACGGGGAGCCCTAATGAAAAACTGTTTTTT.

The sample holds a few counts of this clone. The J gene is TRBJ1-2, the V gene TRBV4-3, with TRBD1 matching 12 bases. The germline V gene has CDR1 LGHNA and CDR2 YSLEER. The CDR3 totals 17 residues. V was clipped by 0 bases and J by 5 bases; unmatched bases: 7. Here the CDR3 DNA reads TGCGCCAGCAGCCAAGATAGGGGGACAGGGGGCGCTTATGGCTACACCTTC. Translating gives CASSQDRGTGGAYGYTF.

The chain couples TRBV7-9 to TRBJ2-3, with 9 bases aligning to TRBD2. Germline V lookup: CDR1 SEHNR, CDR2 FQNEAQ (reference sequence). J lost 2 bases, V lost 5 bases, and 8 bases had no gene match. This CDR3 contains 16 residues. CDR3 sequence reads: CASSTSGRSFTDTQYF. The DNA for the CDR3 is TGTGCCAGCAGCACGAGCGGGAGGTCCTTCACAGATACGCAGTATTTT.

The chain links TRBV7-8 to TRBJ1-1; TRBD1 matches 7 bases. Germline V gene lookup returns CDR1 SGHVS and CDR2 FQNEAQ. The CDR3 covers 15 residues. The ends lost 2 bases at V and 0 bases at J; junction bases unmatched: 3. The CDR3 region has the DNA TGTGCCAGCAGCTTAACCACAGGGGTGAACACTGAAGCTTTCTTT. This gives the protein CASSLTTGVNTEAFF.

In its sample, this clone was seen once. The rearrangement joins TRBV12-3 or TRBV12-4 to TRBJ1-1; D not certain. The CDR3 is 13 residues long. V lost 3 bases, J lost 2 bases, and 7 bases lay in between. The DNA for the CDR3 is TGTGCCAGCAGTTTCTACGGCAACACTGAAGCTTTCTTT. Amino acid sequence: CASSFYGNTEAFF.

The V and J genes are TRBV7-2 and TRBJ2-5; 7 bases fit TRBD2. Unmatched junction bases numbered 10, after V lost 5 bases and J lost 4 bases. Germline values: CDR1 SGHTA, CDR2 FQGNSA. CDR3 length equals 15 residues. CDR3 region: CASSPSRGRAETQYF. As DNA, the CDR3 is TGTGCCAGCAGCCCAAGCCGGGGGAGGGCAGAGACCCAGTACTTC.

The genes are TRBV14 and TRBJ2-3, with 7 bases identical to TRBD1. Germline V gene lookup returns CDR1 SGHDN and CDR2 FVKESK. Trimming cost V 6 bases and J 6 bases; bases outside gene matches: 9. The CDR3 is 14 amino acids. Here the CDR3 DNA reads TGTGCCAGCAGGGCACATGACAGGGATGATACGCAGTATTTT. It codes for CASRAHDRDDTQYF.

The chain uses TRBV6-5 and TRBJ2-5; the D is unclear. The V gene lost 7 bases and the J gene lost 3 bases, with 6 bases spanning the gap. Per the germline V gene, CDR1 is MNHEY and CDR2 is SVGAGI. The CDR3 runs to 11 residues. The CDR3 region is CASTPKETQYF. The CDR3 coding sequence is TGTGCCAGCACTCCAAAAGAGACCCAGTACTTC.

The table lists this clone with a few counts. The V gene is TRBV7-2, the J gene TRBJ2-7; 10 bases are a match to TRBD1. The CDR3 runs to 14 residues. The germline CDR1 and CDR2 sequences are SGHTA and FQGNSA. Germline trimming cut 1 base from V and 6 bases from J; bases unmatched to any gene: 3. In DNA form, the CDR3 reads TGTGCCAGCAGCTTAGGGACAGGGGGAACCGAGCAGTACTTC. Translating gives CASSLGTGGTEQYF.

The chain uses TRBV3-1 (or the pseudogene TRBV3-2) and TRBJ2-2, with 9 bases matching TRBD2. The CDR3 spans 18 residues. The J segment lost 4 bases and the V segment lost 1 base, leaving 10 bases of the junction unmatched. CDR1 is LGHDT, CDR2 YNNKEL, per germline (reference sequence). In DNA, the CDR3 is TGTGCCAGCAGCCAAGGTTTTAGCGGGAGTCTAAGCACCGGGGAGCTGTTTTTT. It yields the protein CASSQGFSGSLSTGELFF.

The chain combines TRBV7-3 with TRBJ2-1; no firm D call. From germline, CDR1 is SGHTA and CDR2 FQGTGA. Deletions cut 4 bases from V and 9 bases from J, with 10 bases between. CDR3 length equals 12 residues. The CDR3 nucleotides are TGTGCCAGCAGCTCCTCTAGTGGTGAGCAGTTCTTC. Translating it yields CASSSSSGEQFF.